This T cell receptor (beta chain) was documented in a study of shared clonotypes between healthy human individuals. In its sample, this clone was seen once. The healthy adult donors were HIV-negative and reported no recent acute infections or vaccinations. Trimming pared 3 bases from V and 0 bases from J, leaving 5 bases between. CDR3 length: 14 amino acids. The V gene's germline CDR1 is LNHDA and CDR2 SQIVND (reference sequence). Libraries were prepared by immunoSEQ multiplex PCR; TCRdb keeps only in-frame clonotypes and omits some of them. Of over 400,000 clones listed, around four fifths are singletons.

The sequenced sample consisted of PBMCs. This clonotype was obtained from a woman between 35 and 50 years old in good health. Some clones in this sample may be carry-over from other donors' samples. This chain connects TRBV19 to TRBJ1-4; D is unresolved. CDR3 protein: CASSIVSTNEKLFF. CDR3 nucleotide sequence: TGTGCCAGTAGTATCGTTTCAACTAATGAAAAACTGTTTTTT.